The 23 T cell receptor beta chains in this list originate from one sample, sequenced in a study of ipilimumab plus nivolumab after autologous stem cell transplantation. Data came from immunoSEQ multiplex PCR; TCRdb stores just in-frame clones and leaves some out. The sample lists around 45,000 clones, 70% to 90% seen once, with 0.7% to 1% in the top ten. The sequencing here drew on PBMCs, taken in a trial of ipilimumab plus nivolumab as post-transplant consolidation. All receptors come from a male donor with multiple myeloma.

CDR3 sequence reads: CASRLQGVRTDTQYF. In DNA form, the CDR3 reads TGTGCCAGCAGACTACAGGGGGTGAGGACAGATACGCAGTATTTT. The chain carries TRBV2 and TRBJ2-3, with 8 nucleotides matching TRBD1. CDR1 is SNHLY, CDR2 FYNNEI, per germline. This CDR3 has 15 amino acids. Trimming took 6 bases from V and 3 from J; bases not matched to a gene: 8.

This clone has only a few counts. The chain is built from TRBV28 and TRBJ1-3; D is undetermined. Per the germline V gene, CDR1 is MDHEN and CDR2 is SYDVKM. There are 13 residues in the CDR3. V lost 5 bases and J lost 2, with 7 bases in between. CDR3 residues: CASSTSPGNTIYF. In DNA, the CDR3 is TGTGCCAGCAGTACCTCGCCTGGAAACACCATATATTTT.

V usage is TRBV7-9 and J usage is TRBJ2-2; D possibly corresponds to TRBD2 (5 bases). This CDR3 is built from 14 residues. Germline V lookup: CDR1 SEHNR, CDR2 FQNEAQ (reference sequence). V was cut by 5 bases and J by 0 bases, with 7 bases left in between. The CDR3 nucleotides read TGTGCCAGCAGCCCGGGGACGAACACCGGGGAGCTGTTTTTT. Translated: CASSPGTNTGELFF.

The chain recombines TRBV5-4 with TRBJ1-2; TRBD1 might be the D (5 bases). The germline gives CDR1 SGHNT, CDR2 YYREEE (reference sequence). V lost 4 bases and J 4 bases, leaving 17 bases between the germline ends. This CDR3 is built from 15 residues. The CDR3 is CASSNYRGGAYGYTF. Written as DNA, the CDR3 is TGTGCCAGCAGCAACTACCGGGGAGGGGCCTATGGCTACACCTTC.

This chain joins TRBV18 and TRBJ2-5; no firm D call. The assigned J gene may be wrong: the sequence end matches TRBJ2-7 better. This CDR3 is built from 13 residues. Per germline, CDR1 KGHSH and CDR2 LQKENI. As DNA, the CDR3 is TGTGCCAGCTCACAACCCATCTCCTACGAGCAGTACTTC. It yields the protein CASSQPISYEQYF.

This clone turned up a few times. The chain employs TRBV10-3 and TRBJ1-1; 9 bases are shared with TRBD1. This CDR3 comprises 13 residues. From germline, CDR1 is ENHRY and CDR2 SYGVKD. With V trimmed by 7 bases and J by 3 bases, 3 bases remained unmatched. CDR3 in DNA: TGTGCCATCAAACAGGGGGCTGACACTGAAGCTTTCTTT. Translating it yields CAIKQGADTEAFF.

The rearrangement joins TRBV4-2 to TRBJ2-3; D uncertain. Germline V lookup: CDR1 LGHNA, CDR2 YNFKEQ. Between the trimmed V and J ends, which lost 1 base and 0 bases, there was a span of 11 bases. The CDR3 spans 16 residues. The CDR3 reads CASSQGEGMSTDTQYF. Here the CDR3 DNA reads TGTGCCAGCAGCCAAGGTGAAGGCATGAGCACAGATACGCAGTATTTT.

Of note for this clone: At one boundary the junction diverges from the germline segment, which might be a read error. J is TRBJ2-1 and V is TRBV12-5, with D perhaps given as TRBD1 or TRBD2 (7 bases each). This CDR3 comprises 15 residues. The germline CDR1 and CDR2 sequences are LGHNT and FRNRAP. CDR3 nucleotides: TGTGCTAGTGGTTTGGGGACTAGGGGGCCTGTTGGTGAGATCTTC. Its protein is CASGLGTRGPVGEIF.

The V gene is TRBV7-9, the J gene TRBJ1-1; D is unresolved. The CDR3 has 12 residues. Germline-derived CDR1 and CDR2 are SEHNR and FQNEAQ (reference sequence). V was pared by 6 bases and J by 10 bases, with 15 bases between. CDR3 bases: TGTGCCAGCAGTTCTGCTCCGGGTACAGCTTTCTTT. Amino acid sequence: CASSSAPGTAFF.

The chain recombines TRBV6-5 with TRBJ2-5, with 9 bases identical to TRBD2. J lost 5 bases, V lost 6 bases, and 7 bases had no gene match. This CDR3 region has 14 residues. The germline gives CDR1 MNHEY, CDR2 SVGAGI. This CDR3 reads CASSVSGGYETQYF. The CDR3 DNA sequence: TGTGCCAGCAGCGTTAGCGGGGGATATGAGACCCAGTACTTC.

This clone appeared a few times. In DNA form, the CDR3 reads TGCGCCAGCAGCTCCCGGACTAGCGGACACGACAATGAGCAGTTCTTC. Translation: CASSSRTSGHDNEQFF. This chain links TRBV5-1 with TRBJ2-1; 10 positions agree with TRBD2. The germline CDR1 and CDR2 sequences are SGHRS and YFSETQ. V lost 3 bases and J lost 5; bases outside the gene matches: 8. The CDR3 contains 16 residues.

The chain uses TRBV18 and TRBJ1-1; TRBD1 might be the D (5 bases). Deletions cut 2 bases from V and 3 bases from J, with 13 bases between. Germline loops: CDR1 KGHSH, CDR2 LQKENI. The CDR3 spans 15 residues. The chain's CDR3 is CASSPGTQGDTEAFF. The CDR3 region has the DNA TGTGCCAGCTCACCAGGGACGCAAGGGGACACTGAAGCTTTCTTT.

This rearrangement joins TRBV28 to TRBJ1-5; D uncertain. This CDR3 is built from 15 residues. Trimming pared 2 bases from V and 0 bases from J, leaving 8 bases between. The germline V gene encodes CDR1 MDHEN and CDR2 SYDVKM. CDR3 nucleotides: TGTGCCAGCAGTTTACTAGGGCATAGCAATCAGCCCCAGCATTTT. Its translation: CASSLLGHSNQPQHF. Complete variable domain (other parts from reference TRBV28 and TRBJ1-5): DVKVTQSSRYLVKRTGEKVFLECVQDMDHENMFWYRQDPGLGLRLIYFSYDVKMKEKGDIPEGYSVSREKKERFSLILESASTNQTSMYLCASSLLGHSNQPQHFGDGTRLSIL.

This clone has a handful of counts. The rearrangement links TRBV9 to TRBJ1-2; 7 bases match TRBD1. There are 12 residues in the CDR3. The germline gives CDR1 SGDLS, CDR2 YYNGEE. V shed 1 base and J 8 bases; nucleotides not matched to a gene: 2. The CDR3: CASSVLGGGYTF. CDR3 coding DNA: TGTGCCAGCAGCGTACTAGGGGGCGGCTACACCTTC.

The chain combines TRBV7-9 with TRBJ2-6; perhaps D is TRBD1 or TRBD2 (5 bases each). V was shortened by 5 bases and J by 4 bases, with 12 bases between the two germline ends. Per germline, CDR1 SEHNR and CDR2 FQNEAQ (reference sequence). The CDR3 length is 15 residues. CDR3 protein: CASSEVGAGANVLTF. CDR3 nucleotide sequence: TGTGCCAGCAGCGAGGTCGGGGCCGGGGCCAACGTCCTGACTTTC.

The V gene is TRBV4-3, the J gene TRBJ1-4; 9 bases align to TRBD1. The CDR3 loop spans 14 amino acids. Per germline, CDR1 LGHNA and CDR2 YSLEER. V was pared by 4 bases and J by 4 bases, with 1 base of the junction left unmatched. The chain's CDR3 is CASSPGQGNEKLFF. The CDR3 coding sequence is TGCGCCAGCAGCCCGGGACAGGGTAATGAAAAACTGTTTTTT.

The chain's CDR3 is CASSISRGDTQYF. The CDR3 DNA follows: TGTGCCAGTAGTATCTCGCGGGGAGATACGCAGTATTTT. This chain uses TRBV19 with TRBJ2-3; the D gene is possibly TRBD2 (6 bases). This CDR3 spans 13 amino acids. The ends were cut back, 3 bases at V and 5 bases at J, with 9 bases in the middle. The germline gives CDR1 LNHDA, CDR2 SQIVND (reference sequence).

This chain uses TRBV29-1 with TRBJ2-2, with a weak D call TRBD1 (6 bases). This CDR3 is 12 amino acids long. Trimming removed 6 bases at V and 6 bases at J, with 11 bases between. Germline CDR1 reads SQVTM; CDR2 reads ANQGSEA. The DNA of the CDR3 is TGCAGCGTGCTTCGACAGGCCGGGGAGCTGTTTTTT. Its translation is CSVLRQAGELFF.

The chain links TRBV28 to TRBJ2-3; TRBD2 matches 11 bases. This CDR3 is 15 amino acids long. The J segment lost 3 bases and the V segment lost 5 bases, leaving 4 bases of the junction unmatched. Per the germline V gene, CDR1 is MDHEN and CDR2 is SYDVKM. Written as DNA, the CDR3 is TGTGCCAGCAGTCTAGCGGGAGGAAAAACAGATACGCAGTATTTT. This encodes CASSLAGGKTDTQYF.

The V call is TRBV19, the J call TRBJ2-3, with 9 bases identical to TRBD2. CDR1 and CDR2 (germline): LNHDA, SQIVND (reference sequence). CDR3 length: 13 amino acids. V lost 7 bases and J lost 4; bases outside the gene matches: 3. Here the CDR3 reads CASTSGAPDTQYF. CDR3 DNA sequence: TGTGCCAGTACTAGCGGGGCCCCAGATACGCAGTATTTT.

The CDR3 nucleotides are TGTGCCAGCAGCTTACTACTAGGAAGCTATGAGCAGTTCTTC. It yields the protein CASSLLLGSYEQFF. The gene calls are TRBV7-2 and TRBJ2-1; possibly TRBD2 for D (5 bases). This CDR3 has 14 residues. Germline CDR1 reads SGHTA; CDR2 reads FQGNSA. V lost 2 bases and J lost 8, with 13 bases in between.

V gene TRBV6-4 combines with J gene TRBJ1-5; D gene unclear. The CDR3 spans 13 residues. Trimming took 4 bases from V and 4 from J, leaving 8 bases between them. Germline CDR1 reads MRHNA; CDR2 reads SNTAGT. This chain's CDR3 is CASSVTENQPQHF. CDR3 nucleotide sequence: TGTGCCAGCAGTGTAACCGAAAATCAGCCCCAGCATTTT.

The rearrangement links TRBV12-5 to TRBJ2-2; TRBD1 might be the D (6 bases). The germline CDR1 and CDR2 sequences are LGHNT and FRNRAP. This CDR3 is 14 amino acids long. V shed 1 base and J shed 6 bases, with 9 bases lying between them. CDR3 in amino acids: CASGLDWTAGELFF. In DNA, the CDR3 is TGTGCTAGTGGTTTGGACTGGACAGCCGGGGAGCTGTTTTTT.